This passage covers 20 T cell receptor beta chains from one sample sequenced in a study of blood T cell repertoires in COVID-19. Libraries were prepared by immunoSEQ multiplex PCR; TCRdb keeps only in-frame clonotypes and omits some of them. The sample records some 27,000 clones, 65% to 70% being singletons. Sequenced input: peripheral blood. The source is a human donor in a cohort sampled during active COVID-19.

This rearrangement joins TRBV7-9 to TRBJ2-5, with D possibly being TRBD2 (6 bases). Trimming took off 4 bases at V and 5 bases at J, with 17 bases between the two ends. The CDR3 loop spans 15 amino acids. Germline-derived CDR1 and CDR2 are SEHNR and FQNEAQ (reference sequence). The CDR3 DNA reads as TGTGCCAGCAGCTCGGACGGGGGTAGGGCGGAGACCCAGTACTTC. This translates into CASSSDGGRAETQYF.

The chain joins TRBV15 to TRBJ2-2; D is possibly TRBD2 (6 bases). The V gene's germline CDR1 is LNHNV and CDR2 YYDKDF (reference sequence). This CDR3 comprises 16 residues. V was trimmed by 0 bases and J by 4 bases, leaving 12 bases between them. In nucleotides, the CDR3 is TGTGCCACCAGCAGAGAGGGGGAGGTCTCCACCGGGGAGCTGTTTTTT. This translates into CATSREGEVSTGELFF.

The CDR3 sequence: CASSLGVGTSGNNEQFF. For the CDR3, the DNA is TGTGCCAGCAGCTTAGGGGTCGGGACTAGCGGGAACAATGAGCAGTTCTTC. V usage is TRBV7-2 and J usage is TRBJ2-1; TRBD2 aligns across 13 bases. Germline trimming cut 1 base from V and 5 bases from J; bases unmatched to any gene: 5. This CDR3 comprises 17 residues. The germline V gene has CDR1 SGHTA and CDR2 FQGNSA.

The rearrangement uses TRBV18 and TRBJ1-3; no firm D call. V dropped 4 bases and J dropped 0 bases, with 22 bases sitting between them. This CDR3 comprises 19 residues. Germline V CDR1 and CDR2: KGHSH, LQKENI. CDR3 amino acids: CASSLTAAGNALSGNTIYF. The CDR3 nucleotides are TGTGCCAGCTCACTCACGGCCGCAGGCAACGCGCTCTCTGGAAACACCATATATTTT.

By sample fraction, this clone is medium-sized (0.01 to 0.1%). The rearrangement joins TRBV19 to TRBJ2-4; 8 nucleotides align to TRBD2. The ends lost 1 base at V and 7 bases at J; junction bases unmatched: 6. CDR1 and CDR2 from the germline V gene are LNHDA and SQIVND (reference sequence). This CDR3 is 15 amino acids long. The chain's CDR3 is CASSIGTGGANIQYF. As DNA, the CDR3 is TGTGCCAGTAGTATAGGGACGGGAGGGGCTAACATTCAGTACTTC.

The chain employs TRBV9 and TRBJ2-7, with 10 bases identical to TRBD1. The junction had 4 bases not matched to a gene; V was cut back by 4 bases and J by 3 bases. This CDR3 has 14 residues. CDR1 and CDR2 from the germline V gene are SGDLS and YYNGEE. The CDR3 coding sequence is TGTGCCAGCAGCCTTGGACAGGGGGGCTACGAGCAGTACTTC. Residues: CASSLGQGGYEQYF. The variable domain in full, with the rest retrieved from reference TRBV9 and TRBJ2-7, is DSGVTQTPKHLITATGQRVTLRCSPRSGDLSVYWYQQSLDQGLQFLIQYYNGEERAKGNILERFSAQQFPDLHSELNLSSLELGDSALYFCASSLGQGGYEQYFGPGTRLTVT.

The chain combines TRBV29-1 with TRBJ1-1; no firm D call. The CDR3 covers 16 residues. With 0 bases removed from V and 1 base from J, the gap between germline ends came to 15 bases. Germline V lookup: CDR1 SQVTM, CDR2 ANQGSEA. The CDR3 is CSVEDLSYTENTEAFF. CDR3 bases: TGCAGCGTTGAAGATCTCAGTTATACAGAGAACACTGAAGCTTTCTTT.

The chain uses TRBV7-9 and TRBJ2-7; D is perhaps TRBD1 (6 bases). The germline CDR1 and CDR2 sequences are SEHNR and FQNEAQ (reference sequence). The V gene lost 2 bases and the J gene lost 3 bases, with 14 bases spanning the gap. The CDR3 is 15 amino acids. The CDR3 protein is CASSLFGGENYEQYF. CDR3 nucleotides: TGTGCCAGCAGCTTATTTGGGGGCGAGAACTACGAGCAGTACTTC.

The CDR3 loop reads CASSLSGTGGEKLFF. The CDR3 DNA sequence: TGTGCCAGCAGCTTATCCGGGACAGGGGGTGAAAAACTGTTTTTT. The V call is TRBV5-6, the J call TRBJ1-4; 11 positions match TRBD1. Germline CDR1 is SGHDT and CDR2 is YYEEEE. With V trimmed by 2 bases and J by 7 bases, 4 bases remained unmatched. CDR3 length: 15 amino acids. The full variable domain, its missing parts supplied by reference TRBV5-6 and TRBJ1-4, is DAGVTQSPTHLIKTRGQQVTLRCSPKSGHDTVSWYQQALGQGPQFIFQYYEEEERQRGNFPDRFSGHQFPNYSSELNVNALLLGDSALYLCASSLSGTGGEKLFFGSGTQLSVL.

The rearrangement links TRBV11-2 to TRBJ2-2; TRBD1 matches at 9 bases. The CDR3 contains 16 residues. The junction had 4 bases not matched to a gene; V was cut back by 1 base and J by 4 bases. From germline, CDR1 is SGHAT and CDR2 FQNNGV. CDR3 in amino acids: CASSLAGTGTTGELFF. The CDR3 coding sequence is TGTGCCAGCAGCTTAGCCGGGACAGGGACCACCGGGGAGCTGTTTTTT. The full variable domain, rest sourced from reference TRBV11-2 and TRBJ2-2, is EAGVAQSPRYKIIEKRQSVAFWCNPISGHATLYWYQQILGQGPKLLIQFQNNGVVDDSQLPKDRFSAERLKGVDSTLKIQPAKLEDSAVYLCASSLAGTGTTGELFFGEGSRLTVL.

The CDR3 is CASSSGAGEAADTQYF. The CDR3 nucleotides read TGTGCCAGCAGCTCGGGCGCGGGAGAGGCGGCAGATACGCAGTATTTT. The chain employs TRBV7-2 and TRBJ2-3; 7 bases line up with TRBD2. Per the germline V gene, CDR1 is SGHTA and CDR2 is FQGNSA. V shed 4 bases and J 4 bases; nucleotides not matched to a gene: 11. The CDR3 extends over 16 amino acids. Supplemented by reference TRBV7-2 and TRBJ2-3, the full variable domain reads GAGVSQSPSNKVTEKGKDVELRCDPISGHTALYWYRQSLGQGLEFLIYFQGNSAPDKSGLPSDRFSAERTGGSVSTLTIQRTQQEDSAVYLCASSSGAGEAADTQYFGPGTRLTVL.

The J gene is TRBJ2-7, the V gene TRBV7-2; 12 bases map to TRBD2. Germline CDR1 is SGHTA and CDR2 is FQGNSA. V shed 5 bases and J 3 bases; nucleotides not matched to a gene: 8. This CDR3 is 16 amino acids long. CDR3 amino acids: CASSATSGGTHYEQYF. The CDR3 coding sequence is TGTGCCAGCAGCGCAACTAGCGGGGGGACCCACTACGAGCAGTACTTC.

This clone turned up a few times. V gene TRBV30 combines with J gene TRBJ1-6; 7 bases match TRBD1. This CDR3 is built from 14 residues. Germline CDR1 reads GTSNPN; CDR2 reads SVGIG (reference sequence). With V trimmed by 1 base and J by 4 bases, 1 base remained unmatched. The CDR3 nucleotides read TGTGCCTGGAGTGGACAGGGTTATAATTCACCCCTCCACTTT. Its translation is CAWSGQGYNSPLHF.

The chain is built from TRBV7-2 and TRBJ2-1; D is perhaps TRBD2 (5 bases). CDR3 length: 15 amino acids. Germline loops: CDR1 SGHTA, CDR2 FQGNSA. The V and J ends lost 1 base and 8 bases respectively, with 15 bases between them. The CDR3 spells CASSLVLARAHEQFF. CDR3 DNA: TGTGCCAGCAGCTTAGTGCTAGCCCGGGCCCATGAGCAGTTCTTC. The full variable domain, rest sourced from reference TRBV7-2 and TRBJ2-1, is GAGVSQSPSNKVTEKGKDVELRCDPISGHTALYWYRQSLGQGLEFLIYFQGNSAPDKSGLPSDRFSAERTGGSVSTLTIQRTQQEDSAVYLCASSLVLARAHEQFFGPGTRLTVL.

The rearrangement uses TRBV5-5 and TRBJ2-1, with 7 bases lining up with TRBD1. Germline V lookup: CDR1 SGHKS, CDR2 YYEKEE (reference sequence). The J segment lost 4 bases and the V segment lost 0 bases, leaving 4 bases of the junction unmatched. CDR3 length: 15 residues. CDR3 sequence: CASSLDGDSYNEQFF. CDR3 nucleotide sequence: TGTGCCAGCAGCTTGGATGGGGACAGTTACAATGAGCAGTTCTTC.

The chain links TRBV14 to TRBJ2-7; 8 nucleotides align to TRBD1. Per the germline V gene, CDR1 is SGHDN and CDR2 is FVKESK. The length of the CDR3 is 17 residues. Germline trimming cut 1 base from V and 2 bases from J; bases unmatched to any gene: 10. The CDR3 spells CASSQVSSRTGPYEQYF. CDR3 bases: TGTGCCAGCAGCCAAGTTTCCTCCAGGACAGGGCCCTACGAGCAGTACTTC.

The J gene is TRBJ1-1, the V gene TRBV7-2, with D maybe TRBD1 (5 bases). The V end was cut by 3 bases, the J end by 4 bases, with 12 bases between. The CDR3 runs 14 residues. The germline CDR1 and CDR2 sequences are SGHTA and FQGNSA. CDR3 amino acids: CASSFQGGATEAFF. In nucleotides, the CDR3 is TGTGCCAGCAGCTTCCAGGGTGGCGCCACTGAAGCTTTCTTT.

The chain carries TRBV9 and TRBJ2-1; a weak D match, TRBD2 (5 bases). Germline assignment: CDR1 SGDLS and CDR2 YYNGEE. Trimming removed 0 bases at V and 2 bases at J, with 9 bases between. This CDR3 comprises 15 residues. CDR3 loop: CASSVAPGTYNEQFF. CDR3 DNA sequence: TGTGCCAGCAGCGTAGCTCCCGGGACCTACAATGAGCAGTTCTTC.

This clone has more than one count but fewer than ten. This chain uses TRBV6-5 with TRBJ1-1; perhaps TRBD1 as D (6 bases). The CDR3 spans 14 residues. Germline V lookup: CDR1 MNHEY, CDR2 SVGAGI. V was shortened by 5 bases and J by 3 bases, with 13 bases between the two germline ends. For the CDR3, the DNA is TGTGCCAGCAGTCTACAGGGACCCTACACTGAAGCTTTCTTT. This gives the protein CASSLQGPYTEAFF.

The chain employs TRBV18 and TRBJ1-5; D uncertain. Germline V gene sequence: CDR1 KGHSH, CDR2 LQKENI. The V end lost 2 bases, the J end lost 4 bases, and 6 bases lay between the germline ends. This CDR3 region has 13 residues. CDR3 sequence: CASSPGVNQPQHF. DNA for the CDR3: TGTGCCAGCTCACCAGGAGTAAATCAGCCCCAGCATTTT. The whole variable domain, filled in from reference TRBV18 and TRBJ1-5, reads NAGVMQNPRHLVRRRGQEARLRCSPMKGHSHVYWYRQLPEEGLKFMVYLQKENIIDESGMPKERFSAEFPKEGPSILRIQQVVRGDSAAYFCASSPGVNQPQHFGDGTRLSIL.